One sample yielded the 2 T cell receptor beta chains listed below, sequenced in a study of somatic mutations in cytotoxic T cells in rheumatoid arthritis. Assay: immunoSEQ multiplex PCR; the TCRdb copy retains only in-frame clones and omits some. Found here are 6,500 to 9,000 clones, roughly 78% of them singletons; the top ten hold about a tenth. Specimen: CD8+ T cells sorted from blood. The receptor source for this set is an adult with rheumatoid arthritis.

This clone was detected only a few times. The CDR3 region is CASSIGNSPLHF. DNA for the CDR3: TGTGCCAGTAGTATTGGGAATTCACCCCTCCACTTT. This chain connects TRBV19 to TRBJ1-6; D unresolved. From germline, CDR1 is LNHDA and CDR2 SQIVND (reference sequence). Deletions cut 3 bases from V and 7 bases from J, with 4 bases between. The CDR3 has 12 residues.

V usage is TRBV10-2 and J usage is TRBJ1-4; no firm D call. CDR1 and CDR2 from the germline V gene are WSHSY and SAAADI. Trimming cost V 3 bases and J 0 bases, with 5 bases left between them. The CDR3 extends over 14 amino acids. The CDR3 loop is CASSERTTNEKLFF. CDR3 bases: TGCGCCAGCAGTGAAAGGACAACTAATGAAAAACTGTTTTTT.